The 6 T cell receptor beta chains given below trace back to one sample, sequenced in a study of cytomegalovirus exposure and HLA in healthy donors. Both 60 Vbeta primers and 13 Jbeta primers went into the PCR. Sequencing used immunoSEQ multiplex PCR; TCRdb keeps in-frame clones, though not all of them. The data show around 120,000 clones, 80% seen once. Input material: PBMCs. The receptors were gathered from a female donor in good health and CMV-seropositive.

The CDR3 sequence: CASSFGQGGEAFF. The CDR3 bases are TGTGCCAGTAGCTTCGGACAGGGCGGTGAAGCTTTCTTT. V usage is TRBV19 and J usage is TRBJ1-1; 8 nucleotides align to TRBD1. From germline, CDR1 is LNHDA and CDR2 SQIVND (reference sequence). V trimming: 6 bases; J trimming: 7 bases; junction bases outside the gene matches: 7. The CDR3 consists of 13 residues.

The chain carries TRBV5-1 and TRBJ2-5; possible D gene TRBD1, 5 bases. Trimming cost V 0 bases and J 0 bases, with 6 bases left between them. This CDR3 region has 14 residues. Germline V CDR1 and CDR2: SGHRS, YFSETQ. CDR3 loop: CASSLDRNQETQYF. CDR3 bases: TGCGCCAGCAGCTTGGACAGGAACCAAGAGACCCAGTACTTC.

V usage is TRBV5-1 and J usage is TRBJ1-1; D unclear. Germline V gene sequence: CDR1 SGHRS, CDR2 YFSETQ. This CDR3 comprises 13 residues. With 6 bases removed from V and 6 bases from J, the gap between germline ends came to 15 bases. Here the CDR3 reads CASTVVGTAEAFF. The CDR3 nucleotides are TGCGCCAGCACCGTAGTCGGTACAGCTGAAGCTTTCTTT.

The chain recombines TRBV18 with TRBJ2-2, with 9 bases matching TRBD1. This CDR3 has 15 amino acids. V was pared by 6 bases and J by 2 bases, with 4 bases of the junction left unmatched. Germline V gives CDR1 KGHSH, CDR2 LQKENI. CDR3 sequence: CASSVGQGNTGELFF. In nucleotides, the CDR3 is TGTGCCAGCTCCGTGGGACAGGGAAACACCGGGGAGCTGTTTTTT.

The V gene is TRBV5-4, the J gene TRBJ2-1; TRBD1 matches 7 bases. Germline loops: CDR1 SGHNT, CDR2 YYREEE (reference sequence). CDR3 length: 15 amino acids. V trimming: 2 bases; J trimming: 3 bases; junction bases outside the gene matches: 5. CDR3 in DNA: TGTGCCAGCAGCTTCCGCACAGGGGTCTACAATGAGCAGTTCTTC. This sequence encodes CASSFRTGVYNEQFF.

This chain connects TRBV27 to TRBJ2-1; TRBD2 agrees at 12 bases. V was clipped by 10 bases and J by 3 bases; unmatched bases: 1. Germline loops: CDR1 MNHEY, CDR2 SMNVEV (reference sequence). The CDR3 spans 13 residues. The CDR3 region has the DNA TGTGCCACGGGACTAGCGGGCTACAATGAGCAGTTCTTC. It codes for CATGLAGYNEQFF.